These 2 T cell receptor beta chains originate from one sample sequenced in a study of control samples from healthy donors and cancer patients. TCRdb's table, derived via immunoSEQ multiplex PCR, lists solely in-frame clones and lacks some. The data contain fewer than 110,000 clones, approximately 90% of them singletons. Sequenced: blood. The receptors come from a man aged 30 to 45 in good health.

This CDR3 reads CASSLAHEGYEQYF. CDR3 bases: TGTGCCAGCAGCTTAGCGCATGAGGGTTACGAGCAGTACTTC. J is TRBJ2-7 and V is TRBV7-2, with D possibly TRBD2 on 5 matching bases. The V gene's germline CDR1 is SGHTA and CDR2 FQGNSA. Trimming left V 0 bases short and J 4 bases short, with 10 bases between. The CDR3 contains 14 residues. Filled out from reference TRBV7-2 and TRBJ2-7, the complete variable domain reads GAGVSQSPSNKVTEKGKDVELRCDPISGHTALYWYRQSLGQGLEFLIYFQGNSAPDKSGLPSDRFSAERTGGSVSTLTIQRTQQEDSAVYLCASSLAHEGYEQYFGPGTRLTVT.

V gene TRBV30 combines with J gene TRBJ1-2; the D gene is possibly TRBD1 (6 bases). The germline gives CDR1 GTSNPN, CDR2 SVGIG (reference sequence). The CDR3 has 11 residues. V was pared by 5 bases and J by 8 bases, with 12 bases between. Written as DNA, the CDR3 is TGTGCCTGGCGTACAGGGTACGGCTACACCTTC. Translating it yields CAWRTGYGYTF.